The clone carrying this T cell receptor (beta chain) has a count of ten or more. Time point reported: newly diagnosed GD, antithyroid drugs for less than 3 months. TCR sequences were obtained from RNA taken from PBMCs. The sample belongs to a study of regulatory T cells in long-lasting Graves disease. Germline V gives CDR1 LGHNA, CDR2 YSLEER. V was trimmed by 4 bases and J by 1 base, leaving 12 bases between them. The CDR3 spans 15 residues. To make TCR beta libraries, researchers used iRepertoire HTBI primers and Arm-PCR of CDR3 regions. TCRdb itself ran the multiplex PCR reads through MiXCR, one entry per CDR3 protein. The sample includes a few hundred thousand distinct CDR3 sequences, approximately 15% of them seen just once. The data were also submitted as part of a second study, on T cells in Graves' hyperthyroidism and ophthalmopathy.

This receptor was obtained from a man between 35 and 55 years old with Graves disease. The source material was peripheral blood mononuclear cells (PBMCs), sampled at new diagnosis, from a patient treated with antithyroid drugs. The rearrangement links TRBV4-3 to TRBJ2-3; possibly TRBD1 for D (6 bases). Written as DNA, the CDR3 is TGCGCCAGCAGCCCAGGGGCTAGGGGCACAGATACGCAGTATTTT. Its translation is CASSPGARGTDTQYF.